The clone carrying this T cell receptor beta chain was counted many times. This entry belongs to a study of Graves' ophthalmopathy and Graves' hyperthyroidism. Germline V CDR1 and CDR2: MNHEY, SMNVEV (reference sequence). The CDR3 length is 15 residues. V was cut by 0 bases and J by 2 bases, with 11 bases left in between. Amplified material comprised TCR beta CDR3 regions derived from RNA transcripts. The library came from an HTBI-primed first-round RT-PCR and a second-round multiplex PCR. TCRdb passed the multiplex PCR reads through MiXCR, listing each CDR3 protein once. The sample yields over 450,000 distinct CDR3 sequences, approximately 15% seen once.

This sequence originates from a woman in her twenties or thirties with Graves' ophthalmopathy. This chain joins TRBV27 and TRBJ2-7, with unresolved D. The sequencing input was blood. The CDR3 nucleotides read TGTGCCAGCAGTTTATCGTCGGCGACGGCCTACGAGCAGTACTTC. It yields the protein CASSLSSATAYEQYF.